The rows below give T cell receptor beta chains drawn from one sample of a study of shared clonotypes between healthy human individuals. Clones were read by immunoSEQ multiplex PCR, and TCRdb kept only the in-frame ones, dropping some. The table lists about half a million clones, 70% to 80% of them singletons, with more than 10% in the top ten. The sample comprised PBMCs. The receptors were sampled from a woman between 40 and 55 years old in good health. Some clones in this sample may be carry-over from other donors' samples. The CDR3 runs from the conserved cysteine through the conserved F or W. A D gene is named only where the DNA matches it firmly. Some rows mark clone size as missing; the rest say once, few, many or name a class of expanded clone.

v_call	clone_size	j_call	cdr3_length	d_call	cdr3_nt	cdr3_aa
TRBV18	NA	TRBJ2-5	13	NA	TGTGCCAGCTCACCCCTTAGGGAAGAGACCCAGTACTTC	CASSPLREETQYF
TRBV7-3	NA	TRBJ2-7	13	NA	TGTGCCAGCAGCTACGGTGACGGGGGCGAGCAGTACTTC	CASSYGDGGEQYF
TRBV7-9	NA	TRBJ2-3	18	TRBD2	TGTGCCAGCAGCCATTCCGCGGGACTAGCAATTCGCACAGATACGCAGTATTTT	CASSHSAGLAIRTDTQYF
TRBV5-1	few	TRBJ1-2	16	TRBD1	TGCGCCAGCAGCTTGAGCCCCGGGACAGCTAACTATGGCTACACCTTC	CASSLSPGTANYGYTF
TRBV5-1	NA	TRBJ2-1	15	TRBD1	TGCGCCAGCACTTACTCAGGGGGCGCGGGCAATGAGCAGTTCTTC	CASTYSGGAGNEQFF
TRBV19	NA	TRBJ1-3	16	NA	TGTGCCAGTAGCCCAGGCCCCAGGGACTCTGGAAACACCATATATTTT	CASSPGPRDSGNTIYF
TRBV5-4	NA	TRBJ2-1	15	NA	TGTGCCAGCAGCTCAATGACGAGGTCCTACAATGAGCAGTTCTTC	CASSSMTRSYNEQFF
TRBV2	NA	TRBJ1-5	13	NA	TGTGCCAGCAGTGACCACCAAAATCAGCCCCAGCATTTT	CASSDHQNQPQHF
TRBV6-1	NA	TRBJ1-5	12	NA	TGTGCCTCCGGGGATAGTGGTCAGCCCCAGCATTTT	CASGDSGQPQHF
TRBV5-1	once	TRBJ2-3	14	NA	TGCGCCAGCAGCCCCGGGACACAGACAGATACGCAGTATTTT	CASSPGTQTDTQYF
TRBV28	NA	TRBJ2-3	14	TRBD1	TGTGCCAGCAGTTCCAACAGGGGTAGGGATACGCAGTATTTT	CASSSNRGRDTQYF
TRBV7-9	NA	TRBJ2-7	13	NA	TGTGCCAGCAGCCCAAGACTAGCCTACGAGCAGTACTTC	CASSPRLAYEQYF
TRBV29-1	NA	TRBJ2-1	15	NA	TGCAGCGCCAAGACAGGCCGACATGAATACAATGAGCAGTTCTTC	CSAKTGRHEYNEQFF
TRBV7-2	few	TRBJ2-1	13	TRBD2	TGTGCCAGCAGCTTAGGGGGACTAGCGAGTATGTTCTTC	CASSLGGLASMFF
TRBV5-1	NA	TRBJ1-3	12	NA	TGCGCCAGCAGCTTTGGGGGAAACACCATATATTTT	CASSFGGNTIYF
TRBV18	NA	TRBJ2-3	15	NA	TGTGCCAGCTCACCGAACAGTTTTAGCACAGATACGCAGTATTTT	CASSPNSFSTDTQYF